Below are 17 T cell receptor beta chains sequenced from a single sample in a study of cytomegalovirus exposure and HLA in healthy donors. PCR involved 60 Vbeta and 13 Jbeta primers. The table came from immunoSEQ multiplex PCR; TCRdb's copy has only in-frame clones and leaves some out. The repertoire has almost 95,000 clones, 50% to 75% of them found once; the top ten carry 3% to 5%. Material for sequencing was PBMCs. The receptor source for this set is a man in his thirties or forties in good health and CMV-seronegative.

This clone was seen only a few times. CDR3 nucleotides: TGTGCCAGCAGTTACTCGAGGACAGGGAACTATGGCTACACCTTC. It specifies CASSYSRTGNYGYTF. V usage is TRBV6-5 and J usage is TRBJ1-2; TRBD1 aligns across 8 bases. Germline loops: CDR1 MNHEY, CDR2 SVGAGI. The CDR3 totals 15 residues. The V segment lost 0 bases and the J segment 2 bases; nucleotides outside the gene matches: 2.

CDR3 region: CASSLGQGYSYEQYF. The CDR3, as DNA: TGCGCCAGCAGCTTGGGACAGGGGTATTCCTACGAGCAGTACTTC. The chain combines TRBV4-3 with TRBJ2-7; TRBD1 matches at 10 bases. V was pared by 5 bases and J by 1 base, with 5 bases of the junction left unmatched. The CDR3 runs to 15 residues. Germline loops: CDR1 LGHNA, CDR2 YSLEER.

This chain links TRBV7-9 with TRBJ1-1, with 7 nucleotides matching TRBD1. CDR3 length equals 11 residues. Germline assignment: CDR1 SEHNR and CDR2 FQNEAQ (reference sequence). V lost 4 bases to trimming and J lost 10 bases; unmatched junction nucleotides: 3. In nucleotides, the CDR3 is TGTGCCAGCAGCTCAGGGGGGAGAGCTTTCTTT. Its translation is CASSSGGRAFF.

This clone was found a few times. The gene calls are TRBV20-1 and TRBJ2-7; D gene uncertain. This CDR3 is 10 amino acids long. Between the trimmed V and J ends, which lost 5 bases and 6 bases, there was a span of 8 bases. Germline CDR1 is DFQATT and CDR2 is SNEGSKA (reference sequence). CDR3 amino acids: CSAGRAEQYF. For the CDR3, the DNA is TGCAGTGCTGGTAGAGCCGAGCAGTACTTC.

The rearrangement uses TRBV28 and TRBJ2-3, with a possible D match to TRBD2 (5 bases). V lost 1 base and J 5 bases, leaving 10 bases between the germline ends. CDR1 is MDHEN, CDR2 SYDVKM, per germline. CDR3 length: 14 amino acids. The CDR3 DNA follows: TGTGCCAGCAGTTTATCGCTAGCTGGAGATACGCAGTATTTT. It specifies CASSLSLAGDTQYF.

The V gene is TRBV10-3, the J gene TRBJ1-1; 7 bases line up with TRBD1. The CDR3 loop spans 13 amino acids. Per germline, CDR1 ENHRY and CDR2 SYGVKD. V was pared by 4 bases and J by 7 bases, with 6 bases of the junction left unmatched. DNA of the CDR3: TGTGCCATCAGTGTGAACAGGGGCTTTGAAGCTTTCTTT. Protein: CAISVNRGFEAFF.

This clone has only a few counts. This chain links TRBV2 with TRBJ1-2; D possibly corresponds to TRBD1 (5 bases). The CDR3 runs 17 residues. Germline loops: CDR1 SNHLY, CDR2 FYNNEI. The ends were cut back, 3 bases at V and 4 bases at J, with 21 bases in the middle. In DNA, the CDR3 is TGTGCCAGCAGTGAGGGGGTTCGGGGGGGTTGGATCTATGGCTACACCTTC. This encodes CASSEGVRGGWIYGYTF. Variable domain in full (rest from reference TRBV2 and TRBJ1-2): EPEVTQTPSHQVTQMGQEVILRCVPISNHLYFYWYRQILGQKVEFLVSFYNNEISEKSEIFDDQFSVERPDGSNFTLKIRSTKLEDSAMYFCASSEGVRGGWIYGYTFGSGTRLTVV.

V usage is TRBV28 and J usage is TRBJ1-1; TRBD1 is a possible D gene (5 bases). This CDR3 has 13 amino acids. Looked up from germline, CDR1 is MDHEN and CDR2 is SYDVKM. The germline V and J ends were trimmed by 6 bases and 2 bases, with 10 bases remaining between them. CDR3 amino acids: CASSLTDNTEAFF. CDR3 coding DNA: TGTGCCAGCAGCCTGACAGACAACACTGAAGCTTTCTTT.

V usage is TRBV30 and J usage is TRBJ1-4, with D tentatively TRBD1 (5 bases). The V end was cut by 2 bases, the J end by 8 bases, with 12 bases between. Germline V gene sequence: CDR1 GTSNPN, CDR2 SVGIG (reference sequence). The CDR3 is made up of 13 amino acids. The CDR3 DNA reads TGTGCCTGGAGTCCCGGACACGCGGAAAAACTGTTTTTT. Residues: CAWSPGHAEKLFF. Full variable domain (outside the CDR3, taken from reference TRBV30 and TRBJ1-4): SQTIHQWPATLVQPVGSPLSLECTVEGTSNPNLYWYRQAAGRGLQLLFYSVGIGQISSEVPQNLSASRPQDRQFILSSKKLLLSDSGFYLCAWSPGHAEKLFFGSGTQLSVL.

The chain employs TRBV25-1 and TRBJ2-5; D is possibly TRBD1 (6 bases). The CDR3 extends over 14 amino acids. The V gene's germline CDR1 is MGHDK and CDR2 SYGVNS. The V and J ends lost 2 bases and 5 bases respectively, with 12 bases between them. Here the CDR3 DNA reads TGTGCCAGCAGTGAAGAGCTGGGGGCGGAGACCCAGTACTTC. Residues: CASSEELGAETQYF.

J is TRBJ2-2 and V is TRBV7-2, with D hard to call. Germline CDR1 reads SGHTA; CDR2 reads FQGNSA. The CDR3 consists of 15 residues. Trimming shortened V by 3 bases and J by 6 bases, and 14 bases separated the two germline ends. CDR3 protein: CASSLNAIVPGELFF. CDR3 bases: TGTGCCAGCAGCTTGAATGCGATAGTCCCCGGGGAGCTGTTTTTT.

The chain recombines TRBV9 with TRBJ1-5; D gene unclear. The germline V and J ends were trimmed by 0 bases and 6 bases, with 7 bases remaining between them. Germline V gene data show CDR1 as SGDLS and CDR2 as YYNGEE. This CDR3 is 13 amino acids long. CDR3 coding DNA: TGTGCCAGCAGCGTAGACGGAGGTCAGCCCCAGCATTTT. This gives the protein CASSVDGGQPQHF.

This clone was picked up a small number of times. The J gene is TRBJ2-7, the V gene TRBV9; possibly TRBD1 for D (6 bases). The CDR3 sequence is 15 residues long. CDR1 is SGDLS and CDR2 is YYNGEE in the germline V gene. Trimming shortened V by 0 bases and J by 4 bases, and 14 bases separated the two germline ends. CDR3 amino acids: CASSVGPDSDYEQYF. The CDR3 DNA is TGTGCCAGCAGCGTAGGGCCGGACAGCGATTACGAGCAGTACTTC.

This chain uses TRBV9 with TRBJ1-1; a weak D match, TRBD1 (5 bases). V gave up 0 bases and J gave up 9 bases, with 12 bases separating them. This CDR3 is 13 amino acids long. Per the germline V gene, CDR1 is SGDLS and CDR2 is YYNGEE. The CDR3 is CASSVEGFSQAFF. The CDR3 DNA is TGTGCCAGCAGCGTAGAGGGGTTTTCACAAGCTTTCTTT. The full variable domain, completed using reference TRBV9 and TRBJ1-1, is DSGVTQTPKHLITATGQRVTLRCSPRSGDLSVYWYQQSLDQGLQFLIQYYNGEERAKGNILERFSAQQFPDLHSELNLSSLELGDSALYFCASSVEGFSQAFFGQGTRLTVV.

The rearrangement links TRBV5-1 to TRBJ1-2; the match to TRBD1 covers 10 bases. The trim removed 4 bases at V and 2 bases at J, leaving 5 bases unmatched. Germline V CDR1 and CDR2: SGHRS, YFSETQ. CDR3 size: 15 residues. DNA for the CDR3: TGCGCCAGCAGCAATAGGACAGGGGGGAACTATGGCTACACCTTC. Translation: CASSNRTGGNYGYTF. Variable domain in full (rest from reference TRBV5-1 and TRBJ1-2): KAGVTQTPRYLIKTRGQQVTLSCSPISGHRSVSWYQQTPGQGLQFLFEYFSETQRNKGNFPGRFSGRQFSNSRSEMNVSTLELGDSALYLCASSNRTGGNYGYTFGSGTRLTVV.

The chain recombines TRBV2 with TRBJ2-7; D might be TRBD1 (6 bases). CDR1 is SNHLY, CDR2 FYNNEI, per germline. There are 13 residues in the CDR3. V lost 8 bases, J lost 1 base, and 12 bases lay in between. The CDR3 protein is CASVRQASYEQYF. In DNA, the CDR3 is TGTGCCAGCGTGAGACAGGCATCCTACGAGCAGTACTTC. Supplemented by reference TRBV2 and TRBJ2-7, the full variable domain reads EPEVTQTPSHQVTQMGQEVILRCVPISNHLYFYWYRQILGQKVEFLVSFYNNEISEKSEIFDDQFSVERPDGSNFTLKIRSTKLEDSAMYFCASVRQASYEQYFGPGTRLTVT.

This clone was detected only a few times. The CDR3 DNA reads TGTGCCAGCAGCCAAGACGCGGGGAAAGGCTACACCTTC. Translating gives CASSQDAGKGYTF. The genes are TRBV4-2 and TRBJ1-2, with D unclear. The CDR3 loop spans 13 amino acids. Germline CDR1 reads LGHNA; CDR2 reads YNFKEQ. The V and J ends lost 0 bases and 8 bases respectively, with 10 bases between them.